A single T cell receptor (beta chain) is shown here with its context. What it binds is not known. The data belong to a study of CD8 T cells in ankylosing spondylitis. Overall study results and limits: Ankylosing spondylitis blood appeared to be characterized by a TCR beta motif of 7 to 9 highly homologous variants.

Looked up from germline, CDR1 is MGHRA and CDR2 is YSYEKL. Trimming cost V 6 bases and J 3 bases; bases outside gene matches: 10. The CDR3 contains 15 residues. Making use of molecular barcodes, quantitative 5'-RACE generated TCR beta libraries. TCRdb processed the 5' RACE reads anew with MiXCR; each CDR3 protein has one entry. Seen here are approximately 300,000 distinct CDR3 sequences, less than 9.5% observed once, and the top ten hold roughly 15%. Sequenced sample: blood, either unsorted or a sorted T cell fraction (not recorded which). The TCR sequence derives from a male donor with ankylosing spondylitis. The chain joins TRBV4-1 to TRBJ2-5, with 7 bases aligning to TRBD1. CDR3 DNA sequence: TGCGCCAGCAGACAGACAGGGATGACCAAAGAGACCCAGTACTTC. This translates into CASRQTGMTKETQYF.